This T cell receptor (beta chain) came from a study of shared clonotypes between healthy human individuals. General observations from the study: Naive subsets generally had larger estimated richness than memory subsets. Incomplete sequencing of sorted subsets was indicated by rarefaction despite large depth.

To note about this clone: Antigen: not known.

Only in-frame clones appear in the TCRdb table, and some are missing; sequencing was by immunoSEQ multiplex PCR. Of approximately 1,000,000 clones listed, roughly 80% were seen once; the top ten hold almost 0.9%. Germline loops: CDR1 SGDLS, CDR2 YYNGEE. The V end was cut by 2 bases, the J end by 2 bases, with 16 bases between. There are 16 residues in the CDR3. Caucasian adults residing in Nashville, Tennessee made up all the donors. Subsets obtained from CD4+ cells comprised CD45RA+ naive and CD45RA-negative memory cells. The sequenced sample was memory CD4+ T cells from PBMCs. Subset described: CD45RA-negative fraction. V usage is TRBV9 and J usage is TRBJ1-2, with D uncertain. The TCR comes from a man younger than 30 in good health. Some clones in this sample may be carry-over from other donors' samples. CDR3 in amino acids: CASSVRADGRNYGYTF. The CDR3 DNA is TGTGCCAGCAGCGTCCGCGCCGACGGGAGAAACTATGGCTACACCTTC.